Listed here is a single T cell receptor beta chain. Its specificity is unknown. Deep-level assay runs were performed. Profiling relied on immunoSEQ multiplex PCR, and the TCRdb table lists in-frame clones only, not all of them. There are under 600,000 clones in the sample; around 78% occur only once, and more than 10% lies in the top ten. Healthy and HIV-negative, the adult donors had no recent acute infections or vaccinations. Adult Caucasians living in Nashville, Tennessee made up all of the donors. The source of the sample is a study of shared clonotypes between healthy human individuals. The trim removed 2 bases at V and 6 bases at J, leaving 8 bases unmatched. The CDR3 runs to 15 residues. Looked up from germline, CDR1 is MNHNS and CDR2 is SASEGT. The study, taken as a whole, reports: Only a few donors were included, so the genetic and exposure-history diversity represented was limited.

The sequence derives from a woman between 40 and 50 years old in good health. Some clones in this sample may be carry-over from other donors' samples. Material: PBMCs. V usage is TRBV6-1 and J usage is TRBJ2-7, with 9 bases fitting TRBD2. CDR3 residues: CASSESGGRASEQYF. The CDR3 DNA follows: TGTGCCAGCAGTGAATCTGGCGGGAGGGCTAGCGAGCAGTACTTC.